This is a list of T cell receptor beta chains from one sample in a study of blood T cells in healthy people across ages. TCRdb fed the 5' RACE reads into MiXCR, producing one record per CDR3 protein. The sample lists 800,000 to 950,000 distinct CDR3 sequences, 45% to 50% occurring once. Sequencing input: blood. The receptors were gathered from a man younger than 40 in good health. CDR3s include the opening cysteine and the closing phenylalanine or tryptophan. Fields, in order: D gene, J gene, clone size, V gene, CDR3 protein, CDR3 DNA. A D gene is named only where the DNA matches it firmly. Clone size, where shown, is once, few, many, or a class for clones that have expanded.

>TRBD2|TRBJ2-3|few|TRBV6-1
CASSDYRLAGSTDTQYF
TGTGCCAGCAGTGACTACCGACTAGCGGGGAGCACAGATACGCAGTATTTT
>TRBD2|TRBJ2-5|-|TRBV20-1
CSEAGGPRETQYF
TGCAGTGAAGCGGGGGGGCCCAGGGAGACCCAGTACTTC
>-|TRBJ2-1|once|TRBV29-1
CSVDRLLSYNEQFF
TGCAGCGTTGACAGGCTCCTCTCCTACAATGAGCAGTTCTTC
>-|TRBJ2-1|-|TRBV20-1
CSVPVGARYNEQFF
TGCAGTGTCCCGGTCGGGGCGCGGTACAATGAGCAGTTCTTC
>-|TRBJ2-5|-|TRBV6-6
CASGAAWTQYF
TGTGCCAGCGGGGCGGCGTGGACCCAGTACTTC
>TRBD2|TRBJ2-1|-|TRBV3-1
CASSQAGKRGLYNEQFF
TGTGCCAGCAGCCAAGCCGGAAAGCGGGGGTTATACAATGAGCAGTTCTTC
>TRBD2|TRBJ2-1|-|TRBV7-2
CASSRTSGHLAGYNEQFF
TGTGCCAGCAGCCGGACTAGCGGCCACTTAGCAGGGTACAATGAGCAGTTCTTC
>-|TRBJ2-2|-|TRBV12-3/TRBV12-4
CASSPNLVRNTGELFF
TGTGCCAGCAGTCCTAATCTAGTACGGAACACCGGGGAGCTGTTTTTT
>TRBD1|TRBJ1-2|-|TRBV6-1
CACSERWTGTDGYTF
TGTGCCTGCAGTGAAAGATGGACAGGGACGGATGGCTACACCTTC
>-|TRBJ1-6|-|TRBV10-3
CAISGEMGSPLHF
TGTGCCATCAGCGGGGAGATGGGCTCACCCCTCCACTTT
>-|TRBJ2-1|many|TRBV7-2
CASSFGGGGYNEQFF
TGTGCCAGCAGCTTTGGAGGGGGAGGCTACAATGAGCAGTTCTTC
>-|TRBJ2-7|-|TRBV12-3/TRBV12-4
CASSFRRPYEQYF
TGTGCCAGCAGTTTTAGGAGGCCCTACGAGCAGTACTTC
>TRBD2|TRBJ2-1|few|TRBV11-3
CASSPRGGSSYNEQFF
TGTGCCAGCAGCCCTCGGGGGGGAAGCTCCTACAATGAGCAGTTCTTC
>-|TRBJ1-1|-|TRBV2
CASSEYREGNKAFF
TGTGCCAGCAGTGAATACAGGGAGGGGAATAAAGCTTTCTTT
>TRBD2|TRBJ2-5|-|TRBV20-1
CSSIRPLAGVETQYF
TGCAGTTCAATCCGCCCACTAGCGGGGGTGGAGACCCAGTACTTC
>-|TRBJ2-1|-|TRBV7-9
CASSLAKGGWDNEQFF
TGTGCCAGCAGCTTAGCAAAAGGCGGTTGGGACAATGAGCAGTTCTTC
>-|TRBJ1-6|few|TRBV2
CASSLSSYNSPLHF
TGTGCCAGCAGCCTGAGCTCCTATAATTCACCCCTCCACTTT
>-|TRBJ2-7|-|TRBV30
CAWRGLLYEQYF
TGTGCCTGGAGGGGCCTACTCTACGAGCAGTACTTC
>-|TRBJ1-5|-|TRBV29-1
CSVRNGLNQPQHF
TGCAGCGTGCGCAACGGACTCAATCAGCCCCAGCATTTT
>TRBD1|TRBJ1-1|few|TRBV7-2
CASSPRDRATNTEAFF
TGTGCCAGCAGCCCCCGGGACAGGGCTACGAACACTGAAGCTTTCTTT
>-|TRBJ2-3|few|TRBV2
CASAGAVLTDTQYF
TGTGCCAGCGCGGGGGCTGTCTTGACAGATACGCAGTATTTT
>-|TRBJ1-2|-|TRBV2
CASRWDTHNYGYTF
TGTGCCAGCAGGTGGGACACACATAACTATGGCTACACCTTC
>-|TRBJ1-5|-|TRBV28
CASSQTNQPQHF
TGTGCCAGCAGTCAGACCAATCAGCCCCAGCATTTT
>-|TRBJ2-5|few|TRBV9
CASSVAGYLQETQYF
TGTGCCAGCAGCGTAGCGGGCTACCTCCAAGAGACCCAGTACTTC
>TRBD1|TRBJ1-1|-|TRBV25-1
CASSQLTGTGGRTEAFF
TGTGCCAGCAGCCAACTCACCGGGACAGGGGGCCGTACTGAAGCTTTCTTT
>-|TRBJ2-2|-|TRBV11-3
CASSLGGRQAGELFF
TGTGCCAGCAGCTTAGGCGGAAGACAGGCCGGGGAGCTGTTTTTT
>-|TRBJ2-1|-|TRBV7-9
CAGYGGTYNEQFF
TGTGCCGGGTACGGGGGCACCTACAATGAGCAGTTCTTC
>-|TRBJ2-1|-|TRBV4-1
CASSPYRGSGGRSSYNEQFF
TGCGCCAGCAGCCCCTATCGAGGTTCTGGGGGGCGAAGCTCCTACAATGAGCAGTTCTTC
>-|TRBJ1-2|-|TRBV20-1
CSAFRPGGNYGYTF
TGCAGTGCCTTCCGTCCGGGAGGGAACTATGGCTACACCTTC
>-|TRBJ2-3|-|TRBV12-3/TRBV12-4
CASSSGTLLTDTQYF
TGTGCCAGCAGTTCCGGGACACTTCTCACAGATACGCAGTATTTT
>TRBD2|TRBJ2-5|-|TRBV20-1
CSARGAGGDLNEQYF
TGCAGTGCTAGAGGAGCGGGAGGAGATTTGAATGAGCAGTACTTC
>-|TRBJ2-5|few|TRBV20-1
CSAHGGNQETQYF
TGCAGTGCTCACGGAGGAAATCAAGAGACCCAGTACTTC
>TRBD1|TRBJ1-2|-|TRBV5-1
CASSRGTGIPYGYTF
TGCGCCAGCAGCAGGGGGACAGGGATACCCTATGGCTACACCTTC
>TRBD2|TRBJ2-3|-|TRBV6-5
CASSYSPSGSFTDTQYF
TGTGCCAGCAGTTACTCTCCTAGCGGGTCTTTCACAGATACGCAGTATTTT
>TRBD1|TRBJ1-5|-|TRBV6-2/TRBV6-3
CASSPAGTGANQPQHF
TGTGCCAGCAGTCCAGCCGGGACAGGGGCTAATCAGCCCCAGCATTTT
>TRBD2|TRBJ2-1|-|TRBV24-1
CATSDETSGEDNEQFF
TGTGCCACCAGTGATGAAACTAGCGGGGAAGACAATGAGCAGTTCTTC
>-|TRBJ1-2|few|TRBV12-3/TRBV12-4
CASSSTRGGYTF
TGTGCCAGCAGTTCAACGCGGGGGGGCTACACCTTC
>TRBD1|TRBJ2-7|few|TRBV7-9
CASSFYPGQGPYEQYF
TGTGCCAGCAGCTTCTACCCGGGACAGGGCCCCTACGAGCAGTACTTC
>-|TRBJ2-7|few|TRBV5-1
CASSLDRPTVDMYF
TGCGCCAGCAGCTTGGATCGTCCAACAGTAGATATGTACTTC
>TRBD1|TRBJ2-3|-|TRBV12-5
CASGLEGGADTQYF
TGTGCTAGTGGTTTGGAAGGGGGCGCAGATACGCAGTATTTT
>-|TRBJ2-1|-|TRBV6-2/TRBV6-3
CASSYMTDYNEQFF
TGTGCCAGCAGTTACATGACAGATTACAATGAGCAGTTCTTC
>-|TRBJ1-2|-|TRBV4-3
CASSQEAGDFYGYTF
TGCGCCAGCAGCCAAGAGGCAGGGGACTTCTATGGCTACACCTTC
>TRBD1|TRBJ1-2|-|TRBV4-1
CASSQAGGADYGYTF
TGCGCCAGCAGCCAAGCAGGGGGCGCGGACTATGGCTACACCTTC
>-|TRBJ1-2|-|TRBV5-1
CASSLAIGPGADYGYTF
TGCGCCAGCAGCTTGGCCATAGGCCCAGGGGCGGACTATGGCTACACCTTC
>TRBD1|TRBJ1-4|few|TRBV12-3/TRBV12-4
CASSPPGQTNEKLFF
TGTGCCAGCAGCCCACCGGGACAGACTAATGAAAAACTGTTTTTT
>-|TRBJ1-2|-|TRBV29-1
CSVEEGGSGDGYIF
TGCAGCGTTGAAGAGGGGGGTTCGGGAGATGGCTACATCTTC
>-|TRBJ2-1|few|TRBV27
CASSDTAYNEQFF
TGTGCCAGCAGTGATACAGCCTACAATGAGCAGTTCTTC
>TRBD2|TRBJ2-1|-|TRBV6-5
CASSIAGSSYNEQFF
TGTGCCAGCAGTATAGCGGGGAGCTCCTACAATGAGCAGTTCTTC
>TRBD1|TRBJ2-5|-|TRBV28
CASSLSTGPQETQYF
TGTGCCAGCAGTTTATCGACAGGGCCCCAAGAGACCCAGTACTTC
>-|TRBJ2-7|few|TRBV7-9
CASDRAGGIYEQYF
TGTGCCAGCGACAGGGCGGGGGGTATTTACGAGCAGTACTTC
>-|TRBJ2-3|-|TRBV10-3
CAISEGDRRTDTQYF
TGTGCCATCAGTGAAGGAGACAGACGCACAGATACGCAGTATTTT
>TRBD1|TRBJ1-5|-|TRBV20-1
CSALPTGGRQPQHF
TGCAGTGCTCTACCGACAGGGGGGCGGCAGCCCCAGCATTTT
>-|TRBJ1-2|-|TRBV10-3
CTTEGEANYGYTF
TGTACCACAGAGGGGGAAGCTAACTATGGCTACACCTTC